These T cell receptor beta chains were read from a single sample in a study of Ad26.COV2.S vaccination and SARS-CoV-2 variants. Data came from immunoSEQ multiplex PCR; TCRdb stores just in-frame clones and leaves some out. The sample has about 350,000 clones; around 88% are singletons. Sequenced here: peripheral blood, sampled in a trial of Ad26.COV2.S vaccine versus placebo. The receptors originated from a person between 18 and 59 years old who received the Ad26.COV2.S COVID-19 vaccine or a placebo. Both conserved end residues are part of each CDR3. A D gene is named only where the DNA matches it firmly. Expanded clones get a size class; other rows say once, few or many, or leave the size out.

>TRBV6-2/TRBV6-3|.|.|TRBJ1-1
TGTGCCAGCAGTTACTCGCCCATGAACACTGAAGCTTTCTTT
CASSYSPMNTEAFF
>TRBV27|.|.|TRBJ2-7
TGTGCCAGCAGTTTAGGATTTTCCTACGAGCAGTACTTC
CASSLGFSYEQYF
>TRBV7-9|.|.|TRBJ2-1
TGTGCCAGCAGCCCTAAACAGGGAAAGAGCAATGAGCAGTTCTTC
CASSPKQGKSNEQFF
>TRBV10-3|.|.|TRBJ2-7
TGTGCCATCAGCCAGGCGAGTTCCTACGAGCAGTACTTC
CAISQASSYEQYF
>TRBV4-1|TRBD2|once|TRBJ2-2
TGCGCCAGCAGGTTGACTAGCGGGAGCACCGGGGAGCTGTTTTTT
CASRLTSGSTGELFF
>TRBV7-2|TRBD1|.|TRBJ2-7
TGTGCCAGCAGCTCCACCGGGACAGGGGGCTTCTACGAGCAGTACTTC
CASSSTGTGGFYEQYF
>TRBV3-1/TRBV3-2|.|once|TRBJ1-2
TGTGCCAGCAGCCAGAGCGACGGCGGTCCTAACTATGGCTACACCTTC
CASSQSDGGPNYGYTF
>TRBV12-3/TRBV12-4|.|.|TRBJ1-5
TGTGCCAGCAGTTTTTCTAGCAATCAGCCCCAGCATTTT
CASSFSSNQPQHF
>TRBV29-1|.|.|TRBJ2-5
TGCAGCGTTCTTGGCTATCCGGGGGGCGAATACCAAGAGACCCAGTACTTC
CSVLGYPGGEYQETQYF
>TRBV14|.|.|TRBJ2-3
TGTGCCAGCAGCCAACGACAGAGCACAGATACGCAGTATTTT
CASSQRQSTDTQYF
>TRBV10-3|TRBD2|.|TRBJ2-2
TGTGCCATCAGTGAGCGGATGGTAGCGGGAGGGCCAAGTCTCGGGGAGCTGTTTTTT
CAISERMVAGGPSLGELFF
>TRBV5-4|.|.|TRBJ1-1
TGTGCCAGCAGCGCCCCTGGGACTGAAGCTTTCTTT
CASSAPGTEAFF
>TRBV5-1|.|.|TRBJ2-2
TGCGCCAGCAGCAGGACGCAACAGGTTACTTTAAACACCGGGGAGCTGTTTTTT
CASSRTQQVTLNTGELFF
>TRBV6-2/TRBV6-3|.|once|TRBJ1-2
TGTGCCAGCAGTAAAACTAACGCGGGCAAGACTTACTATGGCTACACCTTC
CASSKTNAGKTYYGYTF
>TRBV19|.|.|TRBJ1-2
TGTGCCAGTAGCAGACTTCTTGACACCTATGGCTACACCTTC
CASSRLLDTYGYTF
>TRBV2|.|.|TRBJ2-1
TGTGCCAGCAGTGAAGCGTTTACACGACCGCCGAGCTCCTACAATGAGCAGTTCTTC
CASSEAFTRPPSSYNEQFF
>TRBV29-1|TRBD1|.|TRBJ1-4
TGCAGCGTAGCGACAGGGTCAGCAACTAATGAAAAACTGTTTTTT
CSVATGSATNEKLFF
>TRBV4-1|.|.|TRBJ1-2
TGCGCCAGCAGCCGCAGGATATCCGAGTATGGCTACACCTTC
CASSRRISEYGYTF
>TRBV6-5|TRBD1|.|TRBJ1-6
TGTGCCAGCAGAGGGACAGATAATTCACCCCTCCACTTT
CASRGTDNSPLHF
>TRBV5-5|TRBD1|.|TRBJ2-2
TGTGCCAGCAGCTTTAACCCTCAGGGGGTCGGAGGGGAGCTGTTTTTT
CASSFNPQGVGGELFF
>TRBV5-6|TRBD2|.|TRBJ2-5
TGTGCCAGCAGGAGACGACTAGCGGGGAACCAAGAGACCCAGTACTTC
CASRRRLAGNQETQYF
>TRBV28|.|.|TRBJ1-5
TGTGCCAGCAGTGGAAACAGGGATCAGCCCCAGCATTTT
CASSGNRDQPQHF
>TRBV5-1|.|.|TRBJ2-1
TGCGCCAGCAGCTTACTAGTCCCGGGTAACAATGAGCAGTTCTTC
CASSLLVPGNNEQFF
>TRBV27|.|.|TRBJ2-7
TGTGCCAGCAGTTTATCAGCCTCGATACAGGGTTTGTACGAGCAGTACTTC
CASSLSASIQGLYEQYF
>TRBV18|.|.|TRBJ2-3
TGTGCCAGCTCACCAGTGGGACAACCAAGCACAGATACGCAGTATTTT
CASSPVGQPSTDTQYF
>TRBV7-9|.|.|TRBJ2-7
TGTGCCAGCAGCCCCGAAGGGCGTAAGCAGTACTTC
CASSPEGRKQYF
>TRBV30|TRBD1|.|TRBJ2-2
TGTGCCTGGAGTGTACCAGAGGACAGGGCTGTAACCGGGGAGCTGTTTTTT
CAWSVPEDRAVTGELFF
>TRBV24-1|TRBD2|.|TRBJ2-2
TGTGCCACCAGTGATTTAGGAGCGGGAGTTAGCACCGGGGAGCTGTTTTTT
CATSDLGAGVSTGELFF
>TRBV3-1/TRBV3-2|TRBD2|.|TRBJ2-5
TGTGCCAGCAGCGAGACTAGCGGGGGGGCAGAGACCCAGTACTTC
CASSETSGGAETQYF